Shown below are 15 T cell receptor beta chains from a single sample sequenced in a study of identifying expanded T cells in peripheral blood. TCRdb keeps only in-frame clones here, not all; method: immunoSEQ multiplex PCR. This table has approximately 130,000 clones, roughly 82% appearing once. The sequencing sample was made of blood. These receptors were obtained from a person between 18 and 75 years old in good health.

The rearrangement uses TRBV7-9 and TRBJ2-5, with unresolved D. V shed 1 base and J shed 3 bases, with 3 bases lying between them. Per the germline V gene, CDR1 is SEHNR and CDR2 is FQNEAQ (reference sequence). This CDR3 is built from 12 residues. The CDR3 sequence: CASSLGEETQYF. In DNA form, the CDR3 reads TGTGCCAGCAGCTTAGGGGAAGAGACCCAGTACTTC.

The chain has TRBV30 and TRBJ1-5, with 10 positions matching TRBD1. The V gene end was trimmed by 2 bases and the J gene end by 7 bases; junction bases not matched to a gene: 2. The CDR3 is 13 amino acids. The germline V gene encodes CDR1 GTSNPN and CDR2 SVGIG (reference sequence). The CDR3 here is CAWSSGQGQPQHF. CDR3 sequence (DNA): TGTGCCTGGAGTTCGGGACAGGGGCAGCCCCAGCATTTT.

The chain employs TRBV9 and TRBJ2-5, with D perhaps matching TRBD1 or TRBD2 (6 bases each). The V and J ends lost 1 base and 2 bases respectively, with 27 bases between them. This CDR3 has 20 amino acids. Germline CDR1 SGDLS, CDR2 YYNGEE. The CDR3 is CASSVSQGGFWGVRQETQYF. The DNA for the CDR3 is TGTGCCAGCAGCGTATCACAGGGAGGATTTTGGGGGGTACGGCAAGAGACCCAGTACTTC.

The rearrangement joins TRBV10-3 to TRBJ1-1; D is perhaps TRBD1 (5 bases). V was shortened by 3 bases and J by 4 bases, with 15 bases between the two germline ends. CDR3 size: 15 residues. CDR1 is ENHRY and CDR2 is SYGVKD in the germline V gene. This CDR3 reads CAISERSQGATEAFF. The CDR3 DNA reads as TGTGCCATCAGTGAAAGGTCTCAGGGCGCCACTGAAGCTTTCTTT.

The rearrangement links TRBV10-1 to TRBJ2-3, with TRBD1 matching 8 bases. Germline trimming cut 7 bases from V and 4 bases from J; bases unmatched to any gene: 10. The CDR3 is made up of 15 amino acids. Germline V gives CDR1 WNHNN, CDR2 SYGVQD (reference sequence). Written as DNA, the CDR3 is TGCGCCAGCACCCAGGGCAGGGGGCTTTCAGATACGCAGTATTTT. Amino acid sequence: CASTQGRGLSDTQYF.

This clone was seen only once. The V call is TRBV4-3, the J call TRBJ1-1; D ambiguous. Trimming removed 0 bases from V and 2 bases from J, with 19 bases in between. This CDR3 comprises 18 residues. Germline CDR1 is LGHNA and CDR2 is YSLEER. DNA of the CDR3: TGCGCCAGCAGCCAAGAGGGTGAGAAATCGGATCTTAACACTGAAGCTTTCTTT. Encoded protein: CASSQEGEKSDLNTEAFF.

The CDR3 region is CASSDRGMSNQPQHF. The CDR3 bases are TGTGCCAGCAGTGACAGGGGAATGAGCAATCAGCCCCAGCATTTT. This chain joins TRBV6-4 and TRBJ1-5; D is perhaps TRBD1 (5 bases). Trimming removed 2 bases at V and 1 base at J, with 9 bases between. CDR3 size: 15 residues. Germline V lookup: CDR1 MRHNA, CDR2 SNTAGT.

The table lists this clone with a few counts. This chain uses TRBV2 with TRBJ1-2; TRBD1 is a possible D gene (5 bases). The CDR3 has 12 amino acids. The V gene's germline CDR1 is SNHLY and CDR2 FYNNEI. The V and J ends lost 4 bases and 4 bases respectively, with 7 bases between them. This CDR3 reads CASSGTSYGYTF. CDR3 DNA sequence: TGTGCCAGCAGTGGGACAAGCTATGGCTACACCTTC.

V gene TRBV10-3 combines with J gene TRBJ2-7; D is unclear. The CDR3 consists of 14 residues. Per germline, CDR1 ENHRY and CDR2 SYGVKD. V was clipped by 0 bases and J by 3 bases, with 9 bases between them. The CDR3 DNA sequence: TGTGCCATCAGTGAGTCTCTACAAAACTACGAGCAGTACTTC. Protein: CAISESLQNYEQYF.

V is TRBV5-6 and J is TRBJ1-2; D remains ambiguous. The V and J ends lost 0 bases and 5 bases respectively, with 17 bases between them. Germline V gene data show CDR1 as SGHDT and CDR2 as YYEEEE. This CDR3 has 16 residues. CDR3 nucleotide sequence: TGTGCCAGCAGCTTGGGCCTTACAACGGCCGGGTATGGCTACACCTTC. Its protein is CASSLGLTTAGYGYTF.

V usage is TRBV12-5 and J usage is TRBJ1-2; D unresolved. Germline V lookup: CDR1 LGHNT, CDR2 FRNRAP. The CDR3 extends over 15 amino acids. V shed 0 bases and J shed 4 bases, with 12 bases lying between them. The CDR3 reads CASGLVQRVSYGYTF. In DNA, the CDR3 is TGTGCTAGTGGTTTGGTACAAAGAGTTTCCTATGGCTACACCTTC.

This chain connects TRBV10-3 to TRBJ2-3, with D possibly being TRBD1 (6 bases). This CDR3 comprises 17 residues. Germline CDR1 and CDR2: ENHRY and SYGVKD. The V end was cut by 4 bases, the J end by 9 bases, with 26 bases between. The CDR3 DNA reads TGTGCCATCAGTGCGAAACCGGGACACATCTTACCAATAACGCAGTATTTT. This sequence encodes CAISAKPGHILPITQYF.

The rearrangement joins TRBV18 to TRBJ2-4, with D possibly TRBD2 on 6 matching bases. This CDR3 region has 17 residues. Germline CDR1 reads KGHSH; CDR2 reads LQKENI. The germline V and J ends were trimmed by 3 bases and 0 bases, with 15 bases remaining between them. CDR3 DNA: TGTGCCAGCTCACCTTCTATCCAGGGACTAGCCAAAAACATTCAGTACTTC. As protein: CASSPSIQGLAKNIQYF.

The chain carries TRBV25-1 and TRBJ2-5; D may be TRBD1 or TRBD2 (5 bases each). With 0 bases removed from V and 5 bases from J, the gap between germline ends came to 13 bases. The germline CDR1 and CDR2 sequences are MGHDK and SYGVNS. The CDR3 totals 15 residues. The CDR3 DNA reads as TGTGCCAGCAGTGAATATGGCCAGGGCGGGGAGACCCAGTACTTC. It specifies CASSEYGQGGETQYF.

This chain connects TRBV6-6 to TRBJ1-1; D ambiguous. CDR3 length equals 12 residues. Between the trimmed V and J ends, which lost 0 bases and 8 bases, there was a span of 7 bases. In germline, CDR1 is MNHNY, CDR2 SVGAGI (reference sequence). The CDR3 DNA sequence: TGTGCCAGCAGTTACTCGATGGGGGAAGCTTTCTTT. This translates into CASSYSMGEAFF.